Here is one T cell receptor beta chain with its context. What it binds is not known. This sample stems from a study of cytomegalovirus exposure and HLA in healthy donors. Study outcomes and limitations: A later analysis linked a missense variant in DCLRE1C to the trimming of TCR beta V and J genes.

60 Vbeta and 13 Jbeta primers were used in PCR. Sequencing used immunoSEQ multiplex PCR; TCRdb keeps in-frame clones, though not all of them. The table lists about 190,000 clones, more than 65% of them singletons. V was clipped by 9 bases and J by 2 bases; unmatched bases: 9. Germline V gene lookup returns CDR1 SNHLY and CDR2 FYNNEI. CDR3 length: 14 amino acids. The sample taken for sequencing was PBMCs. The clonotype comes from a young woman in good health and CMV-seropositive. The V call is TRBV2, the J call TRBJ2-5; 7 bases line up with TRBD2. Here the CDR3 DNA reads TGTGCCAGTAAGACTAGCCCCGCTCAAGAGACCCAGTACTTC. The encoded protein is CASKTSPAQETQYF.